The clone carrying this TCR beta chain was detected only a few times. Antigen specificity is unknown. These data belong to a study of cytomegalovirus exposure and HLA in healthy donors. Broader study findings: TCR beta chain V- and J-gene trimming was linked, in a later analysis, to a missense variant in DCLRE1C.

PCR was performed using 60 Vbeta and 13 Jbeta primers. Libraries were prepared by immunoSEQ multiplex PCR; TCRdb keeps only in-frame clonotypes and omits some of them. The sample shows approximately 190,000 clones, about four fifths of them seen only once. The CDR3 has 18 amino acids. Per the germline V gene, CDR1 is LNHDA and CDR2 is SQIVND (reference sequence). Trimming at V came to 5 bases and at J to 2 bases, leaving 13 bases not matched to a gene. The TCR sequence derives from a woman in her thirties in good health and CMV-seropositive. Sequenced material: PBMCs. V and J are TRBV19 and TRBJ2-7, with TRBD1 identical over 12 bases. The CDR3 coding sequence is TGTGCCAGTAGTGGTCGGGACAGGGGGCCTTGGGGCACCTACGAGCAGTACTTC. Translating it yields CASSGRDRGPWGTYEQYF.